This paragraph reports one T cell receptor beta chain. This entry is derived from a study of blood T cell repertoires in COVID-19. The CDR3 loop spans 17 amino acids. Sequencing used immunoSEQ multiplex PCR; TCRdb keeps in-frame clones, though not all of them. Here the sample spans more than 300,000 clones, 85% to 90% being singletons. The chain recombines TRBV21-1 with TRBJ1-2; TRBD1, the table's D call, was not compared with the DNA. TRBV21-1 is annotated as a pseudogene. The sequenced sample consisted of PBMCs or T cells enriched from blood (not recorded which). This receptor was obtained from a woman in her late teens or twenties who had recovered from COVID-19. This CDR3 reads CASSKKDFWGPGYGYTF. The CDR3 DNA is TGTGCCAGCAGCAAAAAAGATTTCTGGGGGCCTGGCTATGGCTACACCTTC.